The rows below give T cell receptor beta chains drawn from one sample of a study of blood T cell repertoires in COVID-19. The protocol was immunoSEQ multiplex PCR, while the TCRdb copy is restricted to in-frame clones and leaves out a portion. Among roughly 180,000 clones listed, 75% to 85% were seen once. The specimen sequenced was peripheral blood. The receptors originated from a woman between 40 and 55 years old with COVID-19, enrolled during active disease. CDR3s include the opening cysteine and the closing phenylalanine or tryptophan. The D gene is left open where the match is weak. Clone size appears in some rows only: once, few, many, or a class for an expanded clone.

D gene | J gene | clone size | V gene | CDR3 DNA | CDR3 protein
NA | TRBJ2-1 | NA | TRBV12-3/TRBV12-4 | TGTGCCAGCAGTTGGACAAGAAACAATGAGCAGTTCTTC | CASSWTRNNEQFF
NA | TRBJ1-5 | once | TRBV2 | TGTGCCAGCAGTGAAGTTGAGAACCAGCCCCAGCATTTT | CASSEVENQPQHF
NA | TRBJ2-3 | NA | TRBV29-1 | TGCAGCGTAACAGGGACGAACACAGATACGCAGTATTTT | CSVTGTNTDTQYF
NA | TRBJ2-5 | NA | TRBV27 | TGTGCCAGCAGGGCGGGTCGGGGGAACCAAGAGACCCAGTACTTC | CASRAGRGNQETQYF
NA | TRBJ2-3 | NA | TRBV7-3 | TGTGCCAGCAGCTTAGGAGCCCCCTCGCGGGGGCCTCGGGCAGATACGCAGTATTTT | CASSLGAPSRGPRADTQYF
NA | TRBJ2-1 | NA | TRBV5-6 | TGTGCCAGCAACATAGCCGGAGAGCAGTTCTTC | CASNIAGEQFF
NA | TRBJ2-7 | NA | TRBV5-1 | TGCGCCAGCAGCTTAGGGGGAGAGGACGAGCAGTACTTC | CASSLGGEDEQYF
NA | TRBJ2-7 | NA | TRBV28 | TGTGCCAGCAGAAGGTCCGGGAACCTTCACGAGCAGTACTTC | CASRRSGNLHEQYF
TRBD1 | TRBJ2-1 | NA | TRBV13 | TGTGCCAGCAGCCTCACCGGGACAGAGGTATACAATGAGCAGTTCTTC | CASSLTGTEVYNEQFF
NA | TRBJ2-7 | NA | TRBV19 | TGTGCCAGTAGTATAGCCTCAGGGTCACCCTACGAGCAGTACTTC | CASSIASGSPYEQYF
TRBD1 | TRBJ1-2 | NA | TRBV20-1 | TGCAGTTCGGACAGGGCTACTGGCTACACCTTC | CSSDRATGYTF
NA | TRBJ2-3 | NA | TRBV15 | TGTGCCACCAGCAGAAGCCGCGGGTCGGGGAGGACAGATACGCAGTATTTT | CATSRSRGSGRTDTQYF
NA | TRBJ2-7 | NA | TRBV28 | TGTGCCAGCAGTCCCCTTGGCGGAAGGAGCTCCTACGAGCAGTACTTC | CASSPLGGRSSYEQYF
TRBD2 | TRBJ2-1 | NA | TRBV30 | TGTGCCTGGAAACGCCGGCAGGGACTAGCGGGTTACAATGAGCAGTTCTTC | CAWKRRQGLAGYNEQFF
TRBD1 | TRBJ1-4 | NA | TRBV6-6 | TGTGCCAGCAGTTACCAAACAGGGGGCGAAAAACTGTTTTTT | CASSYQTGGEKLFF
NA | TRBJ1-2 | NA | TRBV25-1 | TGTGCCAGCAGTGACCCAAGTGGACAATCCTATGGCTACACCTTC | CASSDPSGQSYGYTF
NA | TRBJ2-5 | NA | TRBV11-2 | TGTGCCAGCAGCTTAGGAGCTAGCAGTCAAGAGACCCAGTACTTC | CASSLGASSQETQYF
TRBD2 | TRBJ2-1 | NA | TRBV18 | TGTGCCAGCTCCAAAGGACTAGCGGGGGATAATGAGCAGTTCTTC | CASSKGLAGDNEQFF
TRBD2 | TRBJ2-7 | NA | TRBV28 | TGTGCCAGCCGGGGGGGCGGGAGCTACTACGAGCAGTACTTC | CASRGGGSYYEQYF
TRBD2 | TRBJ2-3 | NA | TRBV6-1 | TGTGCCAGCGTAGCGGGGGGCACAGATACGCAGTATTTT | CASVAGGTDTQYF